This is a list of T cell receptor beta chains from one sample in a study of blood T cells in healthy people across ages. MiXCR, applied by TCRdb to the 5' RACE reads, yields one record per CDR3 protein. The repertoire holds approximately 600,000 distinct CDR3 sequences, with roughly 53% as singletons. Sequencing was performed on blood. Receptor source: a man between 60 and 75 years old in good health. CDR3s include the opening cysteine and the closing phenylalanine or tryptophan. A D gene is named only where the DNA matches it firmly. A clone size is listed for some rows: how often the clone was seen (once, few, many), or a class if it is expanded.

cdr3_length clone_size d_call j_call v_call cdr3_aa cdr3_nt
11 NA NA TRBJ2-7 TRBV20-1 CSARQGAKQYF TGCAGTGCTAGACAAGGGGCCAAGCAGTACTTC
14 NA TRBD2 TRBJ2-1 TRBV7-9 CASSSSGGASEQFF TGTGCCAGCAGCTCTAGCGGGGGGGCCAGTGAGCAGTTCTTC
14 few NA TRBJ2-7 TRBV21-1 CASSGMGGSYEQYF TGTGCCAGCAGCGGGATGGGGGGCTCCTACGAGCAGTACTTC
15 NA TRBD1 TRBJ1-2 TRBV20-1 CSATQAQGGNYGYTF TGCAGTGCGACCCAGGCACAGGGGGGGAACTATGGCTACACCTTC
14 NA NA TRBJ1-1 TRBV20-1 CSASRGAPYTEAFF TGCAGTGCTAGTAGGGGGGCCCCATACACTGAAGCTTTCTTT
15 NA TRBD1 TRBJ2-3 TRBV4-1 CASRATGGHGDTQYF TGCGCCAGCCGGGCGACAGGGGGCCACGGGGATACGCAGTATTTT
16 NA NA TRBJ2-7 TRBV7-7 CASSPRATNSYNEQYF TGTGCCAGCAGCCCCCGGGCCACTAACTCCTACAATGAGCAGTACTTC
16 NA TRBD2 TRBJ2-5 TRBV28 CASSLSTSGSRETQYF TGTGCCAGCAGTTTAAGTACTAGCGGCTCTCGAGAGACCCAGTACTTC
15 NA NA TRBJ1-1 TRBV20-1 CSARDLMDLNTEAFF TGCAGTGCTAGAGATCTTATGGATCTGAACACTGAAGCTTTCTTT
14 NA NA TRBJ2-5 TRBV5-1 CASSARVDGETQYF TGCGCCAGCAGCGCTCGGGTGGATGGAGAGACCCAGTACTTC
13 few NA TRBJ1-5 TRBV29-1 CSVGEGVGQPQHF TGCAGCGTTGGGGAGGGAGTTGGTCAGCCCCAGCATTTT
14 NA NA TRBJ1-2 TRBV25-1 CASSETGRTYGYTF TGTGCCAGCAGTGAGACAGGTCGAACGTATGGCTACACCTTC
14 NA TRBD2 TRBJ2-5 TRBV20-1 CSARIAGAGETQYF TGCAGTGCTAGAATAGCGGGGGCCGGGGAGACCCAGTACTTC
16 NA NA TRBJ2-1 TRBV2 CASSERASAGYNEQFF TGTGCCAGCAGTGAAAGGGCTAGCGCGGGCTACAATGAGCAGTTCTTC
14 NA NA TRBJ1-2 TRBV6-1 CASEAGAEVYGYTF TGTGCCAGCGAGGCAGGGGCAGAGGTCTATGGCTACACCTTC
12 once NA TRBJ2-3 TRBV20-1 CSALAGTDTQYF TGCAGTGCATTAGCGGGCACAGATACGCAGTATTTT
16 many NA TRBJ2-5 TRBV4-1 CASSQDPGGPWGTQYF TGCGCCAGCAGCCAAGATCCCGGGGGTCCATGGGGGACCCAGTACTTC
15 NA NA TRBJ2-6 TRBV18 CASSHSFSVANVLTF TGTGCCAGCTCCCACTCCTTCTCTGTGGCCAACGTCCTGACTTTC
14 few NA TRBJ2-5 TRBV2 CASSLRLQQETQYF TGTGCCAGCAGCCTCCGACTGCAGCAAGAGACCCAGTACTTC
15 few TRBD1 TRBJ1-2 TRBV10-3 CAISESTGPHYGYTF TGTGCCATCAGTGAGTCGACAGGGCCACACTATGGCTACACCTTC
15 NA TRBD1 TRBJ2-7 TRBV10-1 CASRRTGQGPLEQYF TGCGCCAGCAGGAGAACGGGACAGGGACCTCTCGAGCAGTACTTC
15 NA NA TRBJ2-7 TRBV11-2 CASSLVPGQAYEQYF TGTGCCAGCAGCTTAGTTCCGGGACAAGCCTACGAGCAGTACTTC
14 NA NA TRBJ1-2 TRBV7-9 CASSQDSPGYGYTF TGTGCCAGCAGCCAGGACAGCCCAGGCTATGGCTACACCTTC
15 NA TRBD1 TRBJ1-6 TRBV25-1 CASSGQGVHNSPLHF TGTGCCAGCAGCGGACAGGGGGTACATAATTCACCCCTCCACTTT
19 once NA TRBJ1-3 TRBV6-5 CASSYSGHLYRSSGNTIYF TGTGCCAGCAGTTACTCGGGACACCTCTACCGCAGCTCTGGAAACACCATATATTTT
15 NA TRBD1 TRBJ1-2 TRBV28 CASSLGWDSPDGYTF TGTGCCAGCAGTTTAGGGTGGGACAGCCCCGATGGCTACACCTTC
19 NA NA TRBJ2-7 TRBV24-1 CATSDSGQGPPDIYYEQYF TGTGCCACCAGTGATAGCGGTCAGGGGCCGCCCGATATATACTACGAGCAGTACTTC
13 NA NA TRBJ1-6 TRBV20-1 CSARGAWNSPLHF TGCAGTGCTAGGGGGGCATGGAATTCACCCCTCCACTTT
15 NA TRBD1 TRBJ1-1 TRBV28 CVSSRGGEISSEAFF TGTGTCAGCAGTCGAGGGGGCGAGATCTCCTCTGAAGCTTTCTTT
15 NA TRBD2 TRBJ2-4 TRBV6-1 CASSVTSGINNEQYF TGTGCCAGCAGTGTGACTAGCGGGATTAACAATGAGCAGTACTTC
14 many NA TRBJ1-5 TRBV2 CASSENAGSQPQHF TGTGCCAGCAGTGAGAACGCAGGGAGTCAGCCCCAGCATTTT
18 NA NA TRBJ2-3 TRBV7-9 CASSPRGARHSSTDTQYF TGTGCCAGCAGCCCTAGGGGAGCGAGGCATTCTAGCACAGATACGCAGTATTTT